The 5 T cell receptor beta chains in this list originate from one sample, sequenced in a study of blood T cell repertoires in COVID-19. Sequenced by immunoSEQ multiplex PCR; TCRdb stores in-frame clones only, minus some. The data contain roughly 350,000 clones, approximately 90% of them singletons. The sample was peripheral blood. The source of these receptors is a woman younger than 30 who had recovered from COVID-19.

This clone showed up just once. This chain links TRBV7-6 with TRBJ1-1, with 7 bases lining up with TRBD1. The length of the CDR3 is 17 residues. Germline loops: CDR1 SGHVS, CDR2 FNYEAQ. J lost 1 base, V lost 3 bases, and 11 bases had no gene match. The CDR3 sequence: CASSFVWQGDKNTEAFF. CDR3 in DNA: TGTGCCAGCAGCTTCGTCTGGCAGGGGGACAAGAACACTGAAGCTTTCTTT.

The rearrangement joins TRBV6-2 or TRBV6-3 to TRBJ2-7; D ambiguous. The CDR3 sequence is 11 residues long. Trimming removed 5 bases at V and 3 bases at J, with 5 bases between. Germline V lookup: CDR1 MNHEY, CDR2 SVGEGT. The CDR3 sequence is CASSQNYEQYV. Written as DNA, the CDR3 is TGTGCCAGCAGTCAAAACTACGAGCAGTACGTC.

The chain is built from TRBV29-1 and TRBJ1-2; D may be TRBD1 (6 bases). CDR1 SQVTM and CDR2 ANQGSEA come from the germline V gene. The CDR3 is made up of 13 amino acids. The V end lost 3 bases, the J end lost 6 bases, and 14 bases lay between the germline ends. CDR3 amino acids: CSVDATGLNGYTF. CDR3 DNA: TGCAGCGTTGACGCCACAGGGTTGAATGGCTACACCTTC.

V gene TRBV6-5 combines with J gene TRBJ2-5; D gene unclear. Germline CDR1 MNHEY, CDR2 SVGAGI. The V and J ends lost 7 bases and 0 bases respectively, with 12 bases between them. This CDR3 has 14 residues. The CDR3 nucleotides are TGTGCCAGCAAGCTGAACCTGTACCAAGAGACCCAGTACTTC. It codes for CASKLNLYQETQYF.

V and J are TRBV25-1 and TRBJ2-5; TRBD2 aligns across 9 bases. Germline V gives CDR1 MGHDK, CDR2 SYGVNS. This CDR3 has 14 amino acids. V was clipped by 7 bases and J by 1 base; unmatched bases: 4. CDR3 nucleotide sequence: TGTGCCAGCACGTCTAGCGGGACCCAAGAGACCCAGTACTTC. It codes for CASTSSGTQETQYF. Full variable domain (rest looked up from reference TRBV25-1 and TRBJ2-5): EADIYQTPRYLVIGTGKKITLECSQTMGHDKMYWYQQDPGMELHLIHYSYGVNSTEKGDLSSESTVSRIRTEHFPLTLESARPSHTSQYLCASTSSGTQETQYFGPGTRLLVL.